The subject of this entry is one T cell receptor beta chain. No antigen is known for it. The record has no base qualities; no much larger clone is one base away. The library was generated by the immunoSEQ multiplex PCR assay. The paper's data handling went like this. To diagnose cytomegalovirus status from the catalog of TCR beta chain sequences, a statistical classification framework was built. In TCRdb, the immuneACCESS table is reduced to in-frame sequences with V and J assigned. These tables do not hold every clone; where another copy was compared, an unresolved V gene accounts for under half, and the others remain unexplained. That table furnishes V, J and clone size, whereas the DNA furnished D and trimming. Recorded for this sample are 150,000 to 200,000 clones; 80% to 85% of them occurred a single time. The top ten constitute approximately 3% of the sample. This specimen comes from a study of cytomegalovirus exposure and HLA in healthy donors (dated by TCRdb to 2015 to 2018). Regarding the research as a whole: According to a later analysis, the roughly 120 validation repertoires were produced on the same platform as the roughly 600 repertoires of the first cohort. The study was designed to test whether signatures of past pathogen exposure could be identified by cataloging public T cell receptors. In addition to the first cohort of 500 to 850 subjects, a separate validation cohort of some 120 different subjects was used. High-throughput TCR immunosequencing, statistical association of individual TCRs with disease status, and machine learning were combined to predict cytomegalovirus infection status.

Separate from the approximately 690-subject first cohort, the validation cohort of around 130 subjects was the group to which the donors belonged. The full study reports these points: A total of fewer than 200 TCR beta chains were listed by the study as associated with cytomegalovirus. Most TCR sequences were seen in very few donors, while some public TCRs were found in many individuals. Cytomegalovirus status was reported to be diagnosed by the classifier with high specificity and sensitivity in both the original and validation cohorts. According to the authors, the approach could potentially be generalized to other disease states and immunological phenotypes. A few of the identified cytomegalovirus-associated TCR beta chains were confirmed in vitro to be specific for cytomegalovirus antigens. Subsequent analysis determined that TCRs grouped into clusters in the first cohort also showed a tendency toward co-occurrence across the 130 or so validation repertoires, and roughly 95% of cluster scores exceeded 0. A later analysis lacked HLA typing for the validation cohort, so it scored co-occurrence in that cohort across all 120 or so repertoires.

Here V drops 4 bases and J drops 3 bases, and the junction holds 3 bases not matched to any gene. Including cysteine and phenylalanine, the CDR3 has 14 amino acids. Left in the record is the CDR3 DNA by itself, 42 bases read in frame from the first base. CDR1 is given as SGDLS and CDR2 as YYNGEE, both from the germline V gene. The specimen was PBMCs. The sequence was collected from a woman under 30 in good health and CMV-seropositive. Rearrangement joined TRBV9 to TRBJ1-2; 10 bases in between match TRBD1. The nucleotides read TGTGCCAGCAGCCCGGGGACAGGGGACTATGGCTACACCTTC. Translated, this gives CASSPGTGDYGYTF. This CDR3, with the reference TRBV9 and TRBJ1-2 proteins standing in past its ends, gives the full variable domain DSGVTQTPKHLITATGQRVTLRCSPRSGDLSVYWYQQSLDQGLQFLIQYYNGEERAKGNILERFSAQQFPDLHSELNLSSLELGDSALYFCASSPGTGDYGYTFGSGTRLTVV.